These 27 T cell receptor beta chains originate from one sample sequenced in a study of tumor and adjacent non-tumor tissue in lung cancer (dated by TCRdb to the late 2010s). RNA was isolated from bulk unsorted tissue, and RNA quality was assessed with a NanoDrop ND-1000 and an Agilent 2100. The library was obtained by multiplex PCR. The sequencer listed for this sample is Illumina HiSeq 2500. TCRbeta libraries were constructed through three rounds of nested PCR with primers (Table S4) according to protocols adapted from ARM-PCR. TCRdb passed the public sequencing reads through fastp at Q25 and MiXCR, retaining productive beta sequences. Entries are consolidated by CDR3 protein sequence, retaining the most common genes and DNA. Here the sample has about 93,000 distinct CDR3 sequences; about 61% occur a single time. Together, the top ten hold roughly 15% of the sample. The sample was lung tumor tissue. All receptors come from a man between 65 and 85 years old with non-small cell lung cancer.

Regarding this clonotype: No conserved phenylalanine or tryptophan ends this CDR3, so it is likely a read error. The chain carries TRBV11-2 and TRBJ2-5, with a weak D call TRBD2 (7 bases). Germline V gives CDR1 SGHAT, CDR2 FQNNGV. The CDR3 sequence is 14 residues long. The CDR3 nucleotides read TGTACCGGCAGCTGGGCGGGGGCCCGGGAGACCCAGTACCTC. It yields the protein CTGSWAGARETQYL.

The rearrangement joins TRBV7-9 to TRBJ2-7, with 10 positions matching TRBD2. Germline V gene data show CDR1 as SEHNR and CDR2 as FQNEAQ (reference sequence). The CDR3 covers 15 residues. V was pared by 3 bases and J by 6 bases, with 8 bases of the junction left unmatched. CDR3 residues: CASSFVAGGRLEQYF. The CDR3 nucleotides are TGTGCCAGCAGCTTCGTAGCGGGAGGTCGCCTCGAGCAGTACTTC.

This sequence joins TRBV11-2 and TRBJ2-2; 7 bases fit TRBD1. Germline loops: CDR1 SGHAT, CDR2 FQNNGV. CDR3 length: 14 amino acids. The ends lost 8 bases at V and 9 bases at J; junction bases unmatched: 12. The chain's CDR3 is CASYTGVRSRELFF. Written as DNA, the CDR3 is TGTGCCAGCTATACAGGGGTTAGATCCAGGGAGCTGTTTTTT.

Ten or more counts support this clonotype. The chain is built from TRBV30 and TRBJ1-2; D may be TRBD1 (6 bases). Trimming took off 4 bases at V and 7 bases at J, with 16 bases between the two ends. The CDR3 is 13 residues long. The germline CDR1 and CDR2 sequences are GTSNPN and SVGIG (reference sequence). The CDR3 sequence is CAWTRSGGLGYTF. CDR3 DNA sequence: TGTGCCTGGACAAGGAGTGGGGGCCTTGGCTACACCTTC.

About this clonotype: Mismatch with germline at one junction end may stem from a read error. J is TRBJ2-5 and V is TRBV10-3; D possibly corresponds to TRBD2 (5 bases). From germline, CDR1 is ENHRY and CDR2 SYGVKD. The CDR3 is made up of 12 amino acids. The CDR3 nucleotides read TGTACCATCAGTTGGAATGGGGAGACTCAGTACTTC. As protein: CTISWNGETQYF.

On this clonotype itself: Since a much larger clone is just one base distant, this may be a read error. The chain couples TRBV20-1 to TRBJ2-7; the D gene could be TRBD1 or TRBD2 (5 bases each). Germline CDR1 is DFQATT and CDR2 is SNEGSKA (reference sequence). The CDR3 contains 12 residues. The CDR3 sequence: CSAIGGSYKQYF. CDR3 nucleotide sequence: TGCAGTGCTATTGGGGGTTCCTACAAGCAGTACTTC.

Within the sample, this clonotype is medium-sized. V gene TRBV11-1 combines with J gene TRBJ1-3; D is unresolved. The length of the CDR3 is 14 residues. V was shortened by 5 bases and J by 0 bases, with 8 bases between the two germline ends. The germline V gene has CDR1 SGHAT and CDR2 FQDESV (reference sequence). The CDR3 bases are TGTGCCAGCAGCCCTCGTGACTCTGGAAACACCATATATTTT. Protein sequence: CASSPRDSGNTIYF.

Notes on this clonotype: A single base separates this from a much larger clone, so it may be a read error. The chain uses TRBV6-1 and TRBJ2-2; D not resolved. Between the trimmed V and J ends, which lost 7 bases and 10 bases, there was a span of 16 bases. This CDR3 is built from 13 residues. The germline CDR1 and CDR2 sequences are MNHNS and SASEGT. The CDR3 DNA reads as TGTGCCAGCACCAGCCTTGGGTTGGTGGAGCTGTTTTTT. Its protein is CASTSLGLVELFF.

This clonotype was counted a single time. The junction differs from germline at one of its ends, possibly a read error. The chain links TRBV11-2 to TRBJ1-3; the D is unclear. The CDR3 contains 12 residues. Germline CDR1 and CDR2: SGHAT and FQNNGV. The CDR3 region has the DNA TGTGCCAGCAGCACAGACGGCGTGACCACATATTTT. As protein: CASSTDGVTTYF.

On this clonotype itself: A junction end diverges from the germline sequence, so it may reflect a read error. The gene calls are TRBV11-2 and TRBJ2-7; D is ambiguous. CDR1 is SGHAT, CDR2 FQNNGV, per germline. There are 12 residues in the CDR3. The CDR3 sequence is CASSSGVYEQYF. CDR3 coding DNA: TGTGCCAGTAGCTCAGGTGTCTACGAGCAGTACTTC. The full variable domain, rest sourced from reference TRBV11-2 and TRBJ2-7, is EAGVAQSPRYKIIEKRQSVAFWCNPISGHATLYWYQQILGQGPKLLIQFQNNGVVDDSQLPKDRFSAERLKGVDSTLKIQPAKLEDSAVYLCASSSGVYEQYFGPGTRLTVT.

This clonotype was observed many times. The chain combines TRBV12-3 or TRBV12-4 with TRBJ1-4, with 9 bases identical to TRBD1. This CDR3 comprises 16 residues. The V segment lost 4 bases and the J segment 8 bases; nucleotides outside the gene matches: 11. The CDR3 here is CASSWETGTGREKLFF. For the CDR3, the DNA is TGTGCCAGCAGTTGGGAAACCGGGACAGGGAGAGAAAAACTGTTTTTT.

This clonotype occurred a few times. At one end the junction does not follow the germline gene, possibly because of a read error. The chain links TRBV24-1 to TRBJ2-1; D uncertain. Germline V gene data show CDR1 as KGHDR and CDR2 as SFDVKD. The CDR3 length is 15 residues. CDR3 sequence reads: CATSDGPLWYSEQFF. CDR3 nucleotides: TGTGCCACCAGTGATGGACCCTTGTGGTACAGTGAGCAGTTCTTC.

Concerning this clonotype: In this CDR3 the conserved last residue, phenylalanine or tryptophan, is missing, so a read error is likely. This chain uses TRBV10-1 with TRBJ2-1; 9 nucleotides align to TRBD1. This CDR3 contains 17 residues. V shed 4 bases and J 8 bases; nucleotides not matched to a gene: 15. Germline V gene data show CDR1 as WNHNN and CDR2 as SYGVQD (reference sequence). The CDR3 sequence: CASSANTGQGKRYEQFL. CDR3 sequence (DNA): TGCGCCAGCAGTGCCAATACGGGACAGGGCAAACGATATGAGCAGTTCTTG.

This clonotype has just a few counts. This may be a read error: a much more frequent sequence differs by one nucleotide. The chain has TRBV29-1 and TRBJ2-1; D might be TRBD2 (7 bases). The V and J ends lost 7 bases and 10 bases respectively, with 20 bases between them. CDR3 length equals 13 residues. In germline, CDR1 is SQVTM, CDR2 ANQGSEA. CDR3 sequence: CSADGRGGGEQFF. The CDR3 region has the DNA TGCAGCGCCGACGGGCGGGGAGGGGGGGAGCAGTTCTTC.

The V call is TRBV5-1, the J call TRBJ2-5; TRBD2 might be the D (6 bases). Germline lookup yields CDR1 SGHRS and CDR2 YFSETQ. The CDR3 covers 14 residues. The ends were cut back, 3 bases at V and 5 bases at J, with 14 bases in the middle. The CDR3 DNA reads as TGCGCCAGCAGCTCGCCCGGGAGAGAGGAGACCCAGTACTTC. Amino acids: CASSSPGREETQYF.

This clonotype occurred a few times. The chain employs TRBV30 and TRBJ2-4, with D uncertain. Germline V gene sequence: CDR1 GTSNPN, CDR2 SVGIG (reference sequence). V lost 1 base and J lost 0, with 4 bases in between. This CDR3 contains 13 residues. This CDR3 is CAWSGRAKNIQYF. The CDR3 bases are TGTGCCTGGAGTGGAAGAGCCAAAAACATTCAGTACTTC. The variable domain in full, with the rest retrieved from reference TRBV30 and TRBJ2-4, is SQTIHQWPATLVQPVGSPLSLECTVEGTSNPNLYWYRQAAGRGLQLLFYSVGIGQISSEVPQNLSASRPQDRQFILSSKKLLLSDSGFYLCAWSGRAKNIQYFGAGTRLSVL.

About this clonotype: Since a much larger clone is just one base distant, this may be a read error. This chain links TRBV28 with TRBJ2-7; 7 nucleotides agree with TRBD2. Germline CDR1 MDHEN, CDR2 SYDVKM. After removal of 5 bases from V and 2 bases from J, the junction contained 12 bases not matched to a gene. The CDR3 loop spans 16 amino acids. The CDR3 loop reads CASSAPGRVVTYEQYF. DNA of the CDR3: TGTGCCAGCAGTGCCCCTGGGAGGGTGGTGACCTACGAGCAGTACTTC.

In regard to this clonotype: This could be a read error, since a much larger clone is one nucleotide away. The chain is built from TRBV5-5 and TRBJ1-1; D gene ambiguous. V was trimmed by 0 bases and J by 0 bases, leaving 12 bases between them. Germline V gives CDR1 SGHKS, CDR2 YYEKEE (reference sequence). CDR3 length: 16 residues. CDR3 residues: CASSLGVLGMNTEAFF. CDR3 in DNA: TGTGCCAGCAGCTTGGGTGTCCTGGGGATGAACACTGAAGCTTTCTTT.

This chain joins TRBV6-5 and TRBJ1-2; TRBD1 aligns across 7 bases. There are 13 residues in the CDR3. Germline CDR1 reads MNHEY; CDR2 reads SVGAGI. V shed 10 bases and J 8 bases; nucleotides not matched to a gene: 13. CDR3 loop: CAISLTGEGGYTF. DNA of the CDR3: TGTGCCATTAGTTTAACAGGGGAGGGGGGCTACACCTTC.

This clonotype was detected only once. A much more abundant neighbour one base away suggests this may be a read error. The chain uses TRBV29-1 and TRBJ1-2; D unclear. CDR3 length: 11 residues. Looked up from germline, CDR1 is SQVTM and CDR2 is ANQGSEA. Written as DNA, the CDR3 is TGCGGCGTTGAAGAGAACCGCGGCTACACCTTC. It yields the protein CGVEENRGYTF. Supplemented by reference TRBV29-1 and TRBJ1-2, the full variable domain reads SAVISQKPSRDICQRGTSLTIQCQVDSQVTMMFWYRQQPGQSLTLIATANQGSEATYESGFVIDKFPISRPNLTFSTLTVSNMSPEDSSIYLCGVEENRGYTFGSGTRLTVV.

By share, this clonotype counts as medium-sized. The chain has TRBV7-8 and TRBJ2-7; no clear D. CDR1 and CDR2 from the germline V gene are SGHVS and FQNEAQ. Trimming pared 1 base from V and 3 bases from J, leaving 7 bases between. The CDR3 has 13 residues. DNA for the CDR3: TGTGCCAGCAGCTTAGAAAACTACTACGAGCAGTACTTC. Translated, it gives CASSLENYYEQYF.

As regards this clonotype: A read error may be the cause here, since a much bigger clone is one base away. This CDR3 fails to terminate in the conserved phenylalanine or tryptophan, so it likely reflects a read error. This sequence joins TRBV4-2 and TRBJ2-2; D is perhaps TRBD2 (5 bases). Germline V lookup: CDR1 LGHNA, CDR2 YNFKEQ. V gave up 4 bases and J gave up 5 bases, with 14 bases separating them. The CDR3 has 15 residues. CDR3: CASSPPGIRTGELFS. The CDR3 bases are TGTGCCAGCAGCCCCCCGGGGATAAGGACCGGGGAGCTGTTTTCT.

The chain couples TRBV20-1 to TRBJ1-5, with D possibly being TRBD1 (6 bases). Germline CDR1 and CDR2: DFQATT and SNEGSKA (reference sequence). V shed 5 bases and J shed 1 base, with 18 bases lying between them. The CDR3 totals 16 residues. CDR3 DNA: TGCAGTGCTGGTAGGTTCTCCGGGACAAGCAATCAGCCCCAGCATTTT. Amino acids: CSAGRFSGTSNQPQHF.

The J gene is TRBJ1-1, the V gene TRBV7-9; D gene ambiguous. CDR3 size: 13 residues. Trimming left V 4 bases short and J 5 bases short, with 11 bases between. Germline V gene sequence: CDR1 SEHNR, CDR2 FQNEAQ (reference sequence). In nucleotides, the CDR3 is TGTGCCAGCAGCTCTGGGGAAAGTACTGAAGCTTTCTTT. Residues: CASSSGESTEAFF.

About this clonotype: No conserved phenylalanine or tryptophan ends this CDR3, so it is likely a read error. This chain connects TRBV4-1 to TRBJ2-7; 7 bases are shared with TRBD2. Germline CDR1 reads MGHRA; CDR2 reads YSYEKL. The CDR3 length is 16 residues. V lost 0 bases, J lost 7 bases, and 12 bases stayed unmatched. Here the CDR3 reads CASSQDWVAGYYEQYL. The CDR3 DNA reads as TGCGCCAGCAGCCAAGATTGGGTAGCGGGCTACTATGAGCAGTACTTG.

In the case of this clonotype: Likely a read error: the CDR3 ends without its conserved phenylalanine or tryptophan. This chain links TRBV11-3 with TRBJ2-5, with D tentatively TRBD1 or TRBD2 (5 bases each). This CDR3 is 15 amino acids long. Looked up from germline, CDR1 is SGHNT and CDR2 is YENEEA. CDR3 bases: TGTGCCAGCAGCGTAGATTCAGGGTCGGGGGAGACCCAGTACCTC. It specifies CASSVDSGSGETQYL.

The V gene is TRBV5-1, the J gene TRBJ1-2; D is unclear. Trimming pared 6 bases from V and 3 bases from J, leaving 15 bases between. In germline, CDR1 is SGHRS, CDR2 YFSETQ. CDR3 size: 14 residues. The DNA for the CDR3 is TGCGCCAGCACTGAAGCGGAGGCGGACTATGGCTACACCTTC. Translated: CASTEAEADYGYTF.